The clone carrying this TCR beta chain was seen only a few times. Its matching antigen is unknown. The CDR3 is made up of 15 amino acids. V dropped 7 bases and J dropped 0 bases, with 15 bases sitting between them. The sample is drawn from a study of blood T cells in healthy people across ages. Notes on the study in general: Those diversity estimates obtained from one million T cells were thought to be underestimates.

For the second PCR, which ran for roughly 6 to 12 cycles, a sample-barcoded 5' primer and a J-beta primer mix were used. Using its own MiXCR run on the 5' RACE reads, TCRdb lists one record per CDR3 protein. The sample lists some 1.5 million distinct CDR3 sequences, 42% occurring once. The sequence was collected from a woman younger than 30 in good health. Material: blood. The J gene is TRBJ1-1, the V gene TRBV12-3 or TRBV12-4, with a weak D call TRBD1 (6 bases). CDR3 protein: CASTQGRLMNTEAFF. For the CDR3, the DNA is TGTGCCAGCACCCAGGGGCGCCTGATGAACACTGAAGCTTTCTTT.